This T cell receptor beta chain was recorded in a study of memory CD4+ T cells and cytomegalovirus serostatus. About the study: Donors were healthy Belgian adults, several CMV seropositive and approximately 23 seronegative.

Germline V gives CDR1 SGHKS, CDR2 YYEKEE (reference sequence). The V end lost 4 bases, the J end lost 4 bases, and 17 bases lay between the germline ends. The CDR3 totals 15 residues. The sort gate was single viable CD3+CD4+CD8-CD45RO+ cells for memory CD4+ T cells. TCRdb keeps only in-frame clones here, not all; method: immunoSEQ multiplex PCR. Here the sample spans tens of thousands of clones, roughly 87% being singletons. This sequence was found in an adult in good health and CMV-seronegative. The chain links TRBV5-5 to TRBJ1-1; D may be TRBD1 (5 bases). Sequenced material: memory CD4+ T cells from blood. CDR3: CASSPLIRGPTEAFF. The CDR3 region has the DNA TGTGCCAGCAGCCCTCTCATACGGGGCCCCACTGAAGCTTTCTTT.